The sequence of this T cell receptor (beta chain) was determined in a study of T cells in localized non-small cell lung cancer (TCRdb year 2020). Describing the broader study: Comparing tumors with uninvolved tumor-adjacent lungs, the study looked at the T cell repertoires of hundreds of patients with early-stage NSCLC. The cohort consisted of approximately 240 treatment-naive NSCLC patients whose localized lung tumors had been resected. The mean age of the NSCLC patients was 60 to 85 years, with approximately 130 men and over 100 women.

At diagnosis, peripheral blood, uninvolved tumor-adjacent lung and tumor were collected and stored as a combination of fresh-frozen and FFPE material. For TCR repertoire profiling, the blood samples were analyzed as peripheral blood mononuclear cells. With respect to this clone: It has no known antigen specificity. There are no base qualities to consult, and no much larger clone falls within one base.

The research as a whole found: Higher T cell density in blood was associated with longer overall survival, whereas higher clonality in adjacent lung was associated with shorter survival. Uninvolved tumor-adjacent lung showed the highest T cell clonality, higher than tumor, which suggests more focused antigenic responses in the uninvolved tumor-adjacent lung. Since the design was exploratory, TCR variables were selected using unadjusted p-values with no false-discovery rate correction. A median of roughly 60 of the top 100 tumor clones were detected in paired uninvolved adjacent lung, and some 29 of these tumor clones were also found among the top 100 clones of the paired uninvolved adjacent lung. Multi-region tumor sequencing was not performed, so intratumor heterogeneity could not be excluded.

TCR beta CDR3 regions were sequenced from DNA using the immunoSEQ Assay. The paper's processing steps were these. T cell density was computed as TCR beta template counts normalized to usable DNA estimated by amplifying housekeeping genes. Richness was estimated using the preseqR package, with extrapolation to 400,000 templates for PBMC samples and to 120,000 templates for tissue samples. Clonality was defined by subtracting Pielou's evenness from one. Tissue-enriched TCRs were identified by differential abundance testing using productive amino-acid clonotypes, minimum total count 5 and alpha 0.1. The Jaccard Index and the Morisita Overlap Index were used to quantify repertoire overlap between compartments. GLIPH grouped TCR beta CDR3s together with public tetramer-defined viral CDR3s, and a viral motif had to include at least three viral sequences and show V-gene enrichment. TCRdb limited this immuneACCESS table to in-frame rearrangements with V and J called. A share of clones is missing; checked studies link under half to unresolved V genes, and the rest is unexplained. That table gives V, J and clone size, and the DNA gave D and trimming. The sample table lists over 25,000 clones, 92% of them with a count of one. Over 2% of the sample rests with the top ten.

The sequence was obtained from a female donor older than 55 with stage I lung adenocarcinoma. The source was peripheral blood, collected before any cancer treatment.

The sequenced DNA is TGTGCCAGCAGCGTGTTCCAGGGGACAAACACCATATATTTT. Its coded protein is CASSVFQGTNTIYF. The sequence links TRBV9 to TRBJ1-3; TRBD1 is a possible D gene, resting on 6 matching bases. Cut back by 2 bases and 6 bases, the V and J ends lie 12 bases apart. CDR1 and CDR2 are drawn from the germline V gene: SGDLS, YYNGEE. The cysteine opens and the phenylalanine closes a CDR3 of 14 amino acids. The CDR3 DNA has 42 bases and is translated from base 1.